These 28 T cell receptor beta chains came from one sample sequenced in a study of cytomegalovirus exposure and HLA in healthy donors. Generated by immunoSEQ multiplex PCR, the TCRdb table keeps only in-frame clones and is missing some. The sample carries more than 130,000 clones, 70% to 90% recorded once. Sequenced sample: PBMCs. Source of these receptors: a woman aged 18-35 years in good health and CMV-seropositive.

J is TRBJ2-2 and V is TRBV9, with 11 nucleotides matching TRBD2. CDR1 and CDR2 from the germline V gene are SGDLS and YYNGEE. The CDR3 consists of 15 residues. With V trimmed by 3 bases and J by 5 bases, 3 bases remained unmatched. The CDR3 DNA sequence: TGTGCCAGCAGCGGATCTAGCGGGGGGACCGGGGAGCTGTTTTTT. Amino acids: CASSGSSGGTGELFF.

In its sample, this clone was seen a few times. The chain links TRBV4-2 to TRBJ2-7, with 11 bases lining up with TRBD2. Trimming at V came to 0 bases and at J to 4 bases, leaving 17 bases not matched to a gene. The CDR3 spans 20 residues. Germline V gene lookup returns CDR1 LGHNA and CDR2 YNFKEQ. The CDR3 spells CASSQESLSGASGRYYEQYF. Here the CDR3 DNA reads TGTGCCAGCAGCCAAGAAAGTCTTTCAGGGGCTAGCGGGAGGTATTACGAGCAGTACTTC.

V and J are TRBV9 and TRBJ2-7, with 7 bases aligning to TRBD1. With V trimmed by 3 bases and J by 2 bases, 5 bases remained unmatched. Germline assignment: CDR1 SGDLS and CDR2 YYNGEE. The CDR3 has 14 residues. CDR3 sequence (DNA): TGTGCCAGCAGCGCCCGGGACAGACCCTACGAGCAGTACTTC. Translating gives CASSARDRPYEQYF.

The gene calls are TRBV6-5 and TRBJ2-7, with TRBD1 matching 8 bases. The trim removed 6 bases at V and 4 bases at J, leaving 11 bases unmatched. Germline assignment: CDR1 MNHEY and CDR2 SVGAGI. This CDR3 spans 15 amino acids. CDR3 nucleotide sequence: TGTGCCAGCAGCCCCCAGGACAGGGCCGCTTACGAGCAGTACTTC. Amino acid sequence: CASSPQDRAAYEQYF.

The CDR3 reads CASSSRTTNTGELFF. For the CDR3, the DNA is TGCGCCAGCAGCTCCAGGACTACGAACACCGGGGAGCTGTTTTTT. The chain is built from TRBV5-1 and TRBJ2-2, with D tentatively TRBD2 (6 bases). Germline values: CDR1 SGHRS, CDR2 YFSETQ. There are 15 residues in the CDR3. Trimming took 3 bases from V and 0 from J, leaving 9 bases between them.

This clone was seen once. At the DNA level, this CDR3 is encoded by other sequences in the same sample as well. This CDR3 reads CASSLGGAYNEQFF. The CDR3 coding sequence is TGCGCCAGCAGCTTGGGGGGAGCTTACAATGAGCAGTTCTTC. The rearrangement joins TRBV5-1 to TRBJ2-1; maybe TRBD2 (5 bases). The V and J ends lost 0 bases and 4 bases respectively, with 8 bases between them. Per the germline V gene, CDR1 is SGHRS and CDR2 is YFSETQ. The CDR3 has 14 residues. Looking up the rest from reference TRBV5-1 and TRBJ2-1 gives the full variable domain: KAGVTQTPRYLIKTRGQQVTLSCSPISGHRSVSWYQQTPGQGLQFLFEYFSETQRNKGNFPGRFSGRQFSNSRSEMNVSTLELGDSALYLCASSLGGAYNEQFFGPGTRLTVL.

The rearrangement uses TRBV5-1 and TRBJ2-7, with D unresolved. CDR1 and CDR2 from the germline V gene are SGHRS and YFSETQ. V was trimmed by 1 base and J by 3 bases, leaving 5 bases between them. This CDR3 is built from 12 residues. CDR3 residues: CASSLPGYEQYF. DNA for the CDR3: TGCGCCAGCAGCTTGCCAGGCTACGAGCAGTACTTC.

The rearrangement links TRBV18 to TRBJ1-5; D unclear. Germline CDR1 is KGHSH and CDR2 is LQKENI. The CDR3 is made up of 18 amino acids. V shed 6 bases and J shed 7 bases, with 28 bases lying between them. CDR3 sequence (DNA): TGTGCCAGCTCTCACCTAGGTGGAAAAGCCCAACTACTCCAGCCCCAGCATTTT. Translating it yields CASSHLGGKAQLLQPQHF.

The chain is built from TRBV4-2 and TRBJ2-2; D possibly corresponds to TRBD2 (7 bases). The CDR3 loop spans 17 amino acids. Between the trimmed V and J ends, which lost 4 bases and 7 bases, there was a span of 22 bases. CDR1 LGHNA and CDR2 YNFKEQ come from the germline V gene. The CDR3 DNA sequence: TGTGCCAGCAGCCGCGAGGGGGGGGGCCGGATAATCGGGGAGCTGTTTTTT. Translation gives CASSREGGGRIIGELFF.

V is TRBV27 and J is TRBJ2-5, with TRBD2 matching over 13 bases. The CDR3 runs 16 residues. With V trimmed by 2 bases and J by 5 bases, 5 bases remained unmatched. Germline values: CDR1 MNHEY, CDR2 SMNVEV (reference sequence). For the CDR3, the DNA is TGTGCCAGCAGTTTAACTAGCGGGAGGGCCTATGAGACCCAGTACTTC. It yields the protein CASSLTSGRAYETQYF.

The chain links TRBV7-3 to TRBJ2-3; weak D call: TRBD2 (6 bases). CDR1 is SGHTA and CDR2 is FQGTGA in the germline V gene. Between the trimmed V and J ends, which lost 10 bases and 4 bases, there was a span of 18 bases. This CDR3 comprises 14 residues. This CDR3 reads CATKKDAGSDTQYF. CDR3 DNA sequence: TGTGCCACTAAGAAGGACGCGGGGTCAGATACGCAGTATTTT.

The rearrangement joins TRBV5-4 to TRBJ1-2, with 10 bases identical to TRBD1. Germline loops: CDR1 SGHNT, CDR2 YYREEE (reference sequence). The length of the CDR3 is 15 residues. Unmatched junction bases numbered 4, after V lost 1 base and J lost 4 bases. The CDR3 nucleotides read TGTGCCAGCAGCTTGATCTGGGACAGGGGCTATGGCTACACCTTC. Translated: CASSLIWDRGYGYTF. Variable domain in full (rest from reference TRBV5-4 and TRBJ1-2): ETGVTQSPTHLIKTRGQQVTLRCSSQSGHNTVSWYQQALGQGPQFIFQYYREEENGRGNFPPRFSGLQFPNYSSELNVNALELDDSALYLCASSLIWDRGYGYTFGSGTRLTVV.

The CDR3 nucleotides read TGCGCCAGCAGCTCAAAAAGAGCCGGGACAGAGACCTACAATGAGCAGTTCTTC. Residues: CASSSKRAGTETYNEQFF. V gene TRBV5-1 combines with J gene TRBJ2-1, with TRBD1 matching 7 bases. V lost 3 bases, J lost 2 bases, and 14 bases stayed unmatched. Per germline, CDR1 SGHRS and CDR2 YFSETQ. This CDR3 is 18 amino acids long.

This chain links TRBV18 with TRBJ1-1; D not certain. Trimming removed 3 bases from V and 0 bases from J, with 14 bases in between. Germline CDR1 and CDR2: KGHSH and LQKENI. The length of the CDR3 is 16 residues. In DNA, the CDR3 is TGTGCCAGCTCACCTCGTCAGATCCCACTGAACACTGAAGCTTTCTTT. The encoded protein is CASSPRQIPLNTEAFF.

The chain uses TRBV2 and TRBJ1-6; the D is unclear. This CDR3 is built from 13 residues. Germline V gene data show CDR1 as SNHLY and CDR2 as FYNNEI. Trimming took 10 bases from V and 5 from J, leaving 12 bases between them. CDR3 amino acids: CANSRENNSPLHF. The CDR3 region has the DNA TGTGCCAACAGCCGGGAAAATAATTCACCCCTCCACTTT.

The V and J genes are TRBV28 and TRBJ2-7; 8 bases align to TRBD1. Unmatched junction bases numbered 15, after V lost 4 bases and J lost 7 bases. This CDR3 comprises 16 residues. Germline CDR1 is MDHEN and CDR2 is SYDVKM. CDR3 loop: CASSSLHSGGAAEQYF. The CDR3 region has the DNA TGTGCCAGCAGTTCCTTACACTCAGGGGGCGCGGCTGAGCAGTACTTC.

This clone occurred once. The rearrangement uses TRBV12-5 and TRBJ1-1, with TRBD1 matching 7 bases. Looked up from germline, CDR1 is LGHNT and CDR2 is FRNRAP. The CDR3 is made up of 16 amino acids. V lost 6 bases, J lost 10 bases, and 20 bases stayed unmatched. The CDR3 DNA reads as TGTGCTAGTGGCCCAGGGGACAGACCAAGGTATCGCGGAGCTTTCTTT. It is translated as CASGPGDRPRYRGAFF. The whole variable domain, filled in from reference TRBV12-5 and TRBJ1-1, reads DARVTQTPRHKVTEMGQEVTMRCQPILGHNTVFWYRQTMMQGLELLAYFRNRAPLDDSGMPKDRFSAEMPDATLATLKIQPSEPRDSAVYFCASGPGDRPRYRGAFFGQGTRLTVV.

This clone was detected a few times. The chain carries TRBV29-1 and TRBJ2-7, with 9 nucleotides matching TRBD1. The CDR3 covers 13 residues. Germline assignment: CDR1 SQVTM and CDR2 ANQGSEA. The V and J ends lost 7 bases and 4 bases, in that order; junction bases with no gene match: 8. The CDR3 DNA sequence: TGCAGCGATGGACAGGGGAATCGGTACGAGCAGTACTTC. Its translation: CSDGQGNRYEQYF.

This clone was observed once. The chain has TRBV7-2 and TRBJ2-1; no firm D call. CDR3 size: 16 residues. The V gene lost 0 bases and the J gene lost 2 bases, with 11 bases spanning the gap. Germline CDR1 SGHTA, CDR2 FQGNSA. The CDR3 bases are TGTGCCAGCAGCTTAGCCTCGGCAGGTGCCTACAATGAGCAGTTCTTC. Protein sequence: CASSLASAGAYNEQFF. Looking up the rest from reference TRBV7-2 and TRBJ2-1 gives the full variable domain: GAGVSQSPSNKVTEKGKDVELRCDPISGHTALYWYRQSLGQGLEFLIYFQGNSAPDKSGLPSDRFSAERTGGSVSTLTIQRTQQEDSAVYLCASSLASAGAYNEQFFGPGTRLTVL.

The chain uses TRBV7-9 and TRBJ2-7; D may be TRBD2 (6 bases). The CDR3 runs to 13 residues. Germline loops: CDR1 SEHNR, CDR2 FQNEAQ (reference sequence). Trimming shortened V by 4 bases and J by 4 bases, and 11 bases separated the two germline ends. The CDR3 nucleotides are TGTGCCAGCAGCTCGGGGGATTGGTACGAGCAGTACTTC. Translated, it gives CASSSGDWYEQYF. The entire variable domain, with the rest obtained from reference TRBV7-9 and TRBJ2-7, is as follows: DTGVSQNPRHKITKRGQNVTFRCDPISEHNRLYWYRQTLGQGPEFLTYFQNEAQLEKSRLLSDRFSAERPKGSFSTLEIQRTEQGDSAMYLCASSSGDWYEQYFGPGTRLTVT.

The chain joins TRBV18 to TRBJ1-2; D gene unclear. Trimming removed 0 bases at V and 2 bases at J, with 7 bases between. The CDR3 extends over 14 amino acids. The germline CDR1 and CDR2 sequences are KGHSH and LQKENI. The CDR3 DNA sequence: TGTGCCAGCTCACCACCGTCTCCGAACTATGGCTACACCTTC. Protein sequence: CASSPPSPNYGYTF.

The chain couples TRBV5-4 to TRBJ2-2; D unclear. This CDR3 is 14 amino acids long. With 4 bases removed from V and 3 bases from J, the gap between germline ends came to 10 bases. Germline V lookup: CDR1 SGHNT, CDR2 YYREEE (reference sequence). In DNA, the CDR3 is TGTGCCAGCAGCCAAGGCAGGTACACCGGGGAGCTGTTTTTT. Protein product: CASSQGRYTGELFF.

V usage is TRBV9 and J usage is TRBJ2-5, with D tentatively TRBD2 (7 bases). The V end was cut by 7 bases, the J end by 4 bases, with 11 bases between. This CDR3 has 12 residues. Per germline, CDR1 SGDLS and CDR2 YYNGEE. CDR3 region: CASGGARETQYF. CDR3 in DNA: TGTGCCAGCGGGGGGGCCAGAGAGACCCAGTACTTC.

CDR3 region: CAWSRGQGPMNTEAFF. CDR3 DNA sequence: TGTGCCTGGAGTAGAGGACAGGGACCTATGAACACTGAAGCTTTCTTT. V and J are TRBV30 and TRBJ1-1, with 8 bases fitting TRBD1. Germline V gene data show CDR1 as GTSNPN and CDR2 as SVGIG (reference sequence). J lost 0 bases, V lost 2 bases, and 8 bases had no gene match. CDR3 length: 16 residues.

The V call is TRBV11-2, the J call TRBJ2-3, with 11 bases aligning to TRBD2. V was clipped by 1 base and J by 4 bases; unmatched bases: 13. Looked up from germline, CDR1 is SGHAT and CDR2 is FQNNGV. This CDR3 is 19 amino acids long. The CDR3, as DNA: TGTGCCAGCAGCTTAGCCACCCCCGATCTAGCGGGAGGAGCAGATACGCAGTATTTT. Translating gives CASSLATPDLAGGADTQYF. The variable domain in full, completed from reference TRBV11-2 and TRBJ2-3, reads EAGVAQSPRYKIIEKRQSVAFWCNPISGHATLYWYQQILGQGPKLLIQFQNNGVVDDSQLPKDRFSAERLKGVDSTLKIQPAKLEDSAVYLCASSLATPDLAGGADTQYFGPGTRLTVL.

The chain has TRBV7-2 and TRBJ1-3; TRBD1 agrees at 11 bases. Germline CDR1 and CDR2: SGHTA and FQGNSA. V lost 6 bases to trimming and J lost 6 bases; unmatched junction nucleotides: 10. This CDR3 spans 16 amino acids. CDR3 nucleotides: TGTGCCAGCAGTATATGGGCGGGACAGGGGGAAAACACCATATATTTT. Translated: CASSIWAGQGENTIYF.

CDR3 protein: CASSLTGSSNQPQHF. As DNA, the CDR3 is TGTGCCAGCAGTTTAACAGGGTCTAGTAATCAGCCCCAGCATTTT. The gene calls are TRBV28 and TRBJ1-5; D is perhaps TRBD1 (6 bases). The V and J ends lost 2 bases and 4 bases respectively, with 12 bases between them. This CDR3 is 15 amino acids long. Per germline, CDR1 MDHEN and CDR2 SYDVKM.

This clone came up once. The chain combines TRBV7-9 with TRBJ2-7; TRBD1 is a possible D gene (6 bases). Trimming removed 1 base from V and 5 bases from J, with 18 bases in between. Per the germline V gene, CDR1 is SEHNR and CDR2 is FQNEAQ (reference sequence). The CDR3 covers 16 residues. In DNA form, the CDR3 reads TGTGCCAGCAGCTTAGATGACATGGACAGTGAGGACGAGCAGTACTTC. It codes for CASSLDDMDSEDEQYF.